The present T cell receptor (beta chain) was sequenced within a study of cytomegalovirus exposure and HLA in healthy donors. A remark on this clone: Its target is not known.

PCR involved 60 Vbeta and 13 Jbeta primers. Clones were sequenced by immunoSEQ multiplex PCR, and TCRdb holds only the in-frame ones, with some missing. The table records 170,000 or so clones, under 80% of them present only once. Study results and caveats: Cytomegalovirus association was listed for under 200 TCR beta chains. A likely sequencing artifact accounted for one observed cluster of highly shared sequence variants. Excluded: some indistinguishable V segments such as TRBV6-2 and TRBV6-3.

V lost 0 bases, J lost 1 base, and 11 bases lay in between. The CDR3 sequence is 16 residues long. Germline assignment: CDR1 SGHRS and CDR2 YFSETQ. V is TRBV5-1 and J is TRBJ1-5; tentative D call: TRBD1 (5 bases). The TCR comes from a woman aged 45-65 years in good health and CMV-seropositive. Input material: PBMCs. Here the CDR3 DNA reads TGCGCCAGCAGCTTGGCCCGTTCAGGGAGCAATCAGCCCCAGCATTTT. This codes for CASSLARSGSNQPQHF.